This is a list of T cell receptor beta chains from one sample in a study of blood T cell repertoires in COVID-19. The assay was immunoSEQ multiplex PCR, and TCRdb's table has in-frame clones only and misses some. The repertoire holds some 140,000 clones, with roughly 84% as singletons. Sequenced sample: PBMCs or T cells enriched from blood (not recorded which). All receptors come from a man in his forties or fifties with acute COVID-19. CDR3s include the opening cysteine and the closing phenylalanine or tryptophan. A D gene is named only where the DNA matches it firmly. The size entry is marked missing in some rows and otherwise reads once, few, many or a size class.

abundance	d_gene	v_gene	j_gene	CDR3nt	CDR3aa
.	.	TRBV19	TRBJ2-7	TGTGCCAGTAGTATAGATCGCAGGGCGGGAGAGCAGTACTTC	CASSIDRRAGEQYF
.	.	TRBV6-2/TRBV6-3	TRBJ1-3	TGTGCCAGCAGTTACTCGATGGCGGAAGGCTCTGGAAACACCATATATTTT	CASSYSMAEGSGNTIYF
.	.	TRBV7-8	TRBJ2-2	TGTGCCAGCAGCTTAGGTGGCAGGAACACCGGGGAGCTGTTTTTT	CASSLGGRNTGELFF
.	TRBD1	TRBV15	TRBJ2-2	TGTGCCACCAGCCGCCCGAGGGGGCCCACCGGGGAGCTGTTTTTT	CATSRPRGPTGELFF
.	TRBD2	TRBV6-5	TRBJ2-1	TGTGCCAGCAGAGCAGCGGGGGGGTTCAATGAGCAGTTCTTC	CASRAAGGFNEQFF
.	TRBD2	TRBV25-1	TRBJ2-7	TGTGCCAGCAGTGAACTCGGGGGGAGCTACGAGCAGTACTTC	CASSELGGSYEQYF
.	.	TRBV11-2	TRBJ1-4	TGTGCCAGCAGTCCTTCGACAGATCTACCAACTAATGAAAAACTGTTTTTT	CASSPSTDLPTNEKLFF
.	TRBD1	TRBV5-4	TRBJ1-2	TGTGCCAGCAGCGCCATGGGGACAGGGGAATATGGCTACACCTTC	CASSAMGTGEYGYTF
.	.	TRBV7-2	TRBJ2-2	TGTGCCAGCAGCTTTTACAGGAACACCGGGGAGCTGTTTTTT	CASSFYRNTGELFF
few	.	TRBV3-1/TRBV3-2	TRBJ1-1	TGTGCCAGCAGCCGCGGAGCGATGAACACTGAAGCTTTCTTT	CASSRGAMNTEAFF
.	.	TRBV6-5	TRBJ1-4	TGTGCCAGCAGTTATGGCAGACTTGAATCTAATGAAAAACTGTTTTTT	CASSYGRLESNEKLFF
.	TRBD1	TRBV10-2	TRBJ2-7	TGCGCCAGCAGTGAGTCGACAGGGGGACCCTCCTACGAGCAGTACTTC	CASSESTGGPSYEQYF
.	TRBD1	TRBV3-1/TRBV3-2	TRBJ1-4	TGTGCCAGTAAGGGACAGGAGAATGAAAAACTGTTTTTT	CASKGQENEKLFF
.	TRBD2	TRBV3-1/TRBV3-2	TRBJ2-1	TGTGCCAGCAGCCAAGATCTCCTAGCGGGCTCCTACAATGAGCAGTTCTTC	CASSQDLLAGSYNEQFF
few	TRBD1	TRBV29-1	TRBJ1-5	TGCAGCGTTTCCTCCGGGACAGGGGAGAGAAGCAATCAGCCCCAGCATTTT	CSVSSGTGERSNQPQHF
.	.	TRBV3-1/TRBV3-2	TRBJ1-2	TGTGCCAGCAGCAGTCTGGGGAGGGGAATTGATGGCTACACCTTC	CASSSLGRGIDGYTF
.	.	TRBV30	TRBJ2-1	TGTGCCTGGAGCTCCACCGACAGCCAACCCTACAATGAGCAGTTCTTC	CAWSSTDSQPYNEQFF
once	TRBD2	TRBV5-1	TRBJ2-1	TGCGCCAGCAGCTTGGGGCGGGAGGCTGAGCAGTTCTTC	CASSLGREAEQFF
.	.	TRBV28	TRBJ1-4	TGTGCCAGCCGAAGGGCCCGGGGTAATGAAAAACTGTTTTTT	CASRRARGNEKLFF
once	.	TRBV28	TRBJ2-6	TGTGCCAGCACCGAAAGGGGCAGTTACTACTCTGGGGCCAACGTCCTGACTTTC	CASTERGSYYSGANVLTF
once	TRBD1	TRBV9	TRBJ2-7	TGTGCCAGCAGCCCTGGGACAGGGGGCTCCTACGAGCAGTACTTC	CASSPGTGGSYEQYF
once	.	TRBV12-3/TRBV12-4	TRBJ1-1	TGTGCCAGCAGGTCGGACAAGGCTATTGAAGCTTTCTTT	CASRSDKAIEAFF
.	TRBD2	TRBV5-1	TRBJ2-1	TGCGCCAGCAGCTCCGCCACAGCGGGAGTGTACAATGAGCAGTTCTTC	CASSSATAGVYNEQFF
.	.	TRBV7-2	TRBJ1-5	TGTGCCAGCAGCTTTTCTCACACCAGTGATAGCAATCAGCCCCAGCATTTT	CASSFSHTSDSNQPQHF
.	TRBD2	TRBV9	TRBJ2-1	TGTGCCAGCAGCGTAGAGAGGGCTGGGGGAGGGCCAGATGAGCAGTTCTTC	CASSVERAGGGPDEQFF
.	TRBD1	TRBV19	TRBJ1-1	TGTGCCAGCTCCCGGGACAGGGGGTTCGAAGCTTTCTTT	CASSRDRGFEAFF
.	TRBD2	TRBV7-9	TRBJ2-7	TGTGCCAGCAGCTTGGGACTAGCGGGAGGTGTGCAGTACTTC	CASSLGLAGGVQYF
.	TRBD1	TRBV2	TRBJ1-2	TGTGCCAGCAGACCCGACAGGGGGGGAAATGGCTACACCTTC	CASRPDRGGNGYTF
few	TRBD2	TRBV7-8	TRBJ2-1	TGTGCCAGCAGCTTAGGGTTTAGCGGGAGCCGTAGGGAGGAGCAGTTCTTC	CASSLGFSGSRREEQFF
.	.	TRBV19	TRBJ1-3	TGTGCCAGTAGTATTGTCCAGGGGACCGGAAACACCATATATTTT	CASSIVQGTGNTIYF
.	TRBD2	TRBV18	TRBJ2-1	TGTGCCAGCTCACCAAGTAGCGGGAGTCAAAATGAGCAGTTCTTC	CASSPSSGSQNEQFF
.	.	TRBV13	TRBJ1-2	TGTGCCAGCAGCGTGGACACTGGGAGGTATGGCTACACCTTC	CASSVDTGRYGYTF
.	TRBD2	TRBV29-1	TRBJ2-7	TGCAGCGCCCTCCTAGCGGGAGATGCAAACGAGCAGTACTTC	CSALLAGDANEQYF
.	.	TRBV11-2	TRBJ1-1	TGTGCCAGCAGCTTATCTAGGAACACTGAAGCTTTCTTT	CASSLSRNTEAFF
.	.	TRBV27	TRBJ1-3	TGTGCCAGCAGTTTATCGTGGCAGGGGTGGGGATCTGGAAACACCATATATTTT	CASSLSWQGWGSGNTIYF
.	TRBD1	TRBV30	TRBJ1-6	TGTGCCTGGAGTACAGGGGACTATAATTCACCCCTCCACTTT	CAWSTGDYNSPLHF
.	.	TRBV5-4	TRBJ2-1	TGTGCCAGCAGCTTGGAAGACATTGAGCAGTTCTTC	CASSLEDIEQFF
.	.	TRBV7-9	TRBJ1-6	TGTGCCAGCAGCTTAGTGGTGATCGCGACAGAGCATTCACCCCTCCACTTT	CASSLVVIATEHSPLHF
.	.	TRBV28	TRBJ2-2	TGTGCCAGCAGTCAACTCAGGGAGGACACCGGGGAGCTGTTTTTT	CASSQLREDTGELFF
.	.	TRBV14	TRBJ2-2	TGTGCCAGCAGCCAAGTAGGGAGAAACACCGGGGAGCTGTTTTTT	CASSQVGRNTGELFF
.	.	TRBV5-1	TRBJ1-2	TGCGCCTCCCAGGGCGGATATGGCTACACCTTC	CASQGGYGYTF
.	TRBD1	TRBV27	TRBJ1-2	TGTGCCAGCAGTTTATCGGGACAGGGGGCAAACTATGGCTACACCTTC	CASSLSGQGANYGYTF
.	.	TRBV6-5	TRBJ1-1	TGTGCCACTCGAGGGTTGGCCACTGAAGCTTTCTTT	CATRGLATEAFF
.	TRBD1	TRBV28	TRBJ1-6	TGTGCCAGCAGCTCGGACAGGGCCCTCCACTTT	CASSSDRALHF
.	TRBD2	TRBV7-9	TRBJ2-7	TGTGCCAGCAGCTTCCCGGGACTATCCTACGAGCAGTACTTC	CASSFPGLSYEQYF
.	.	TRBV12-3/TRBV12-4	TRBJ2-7	TGTGCCAGCAGTTCGTTCAGGGGCTACGAGCAGTACTTC	CASSSFRGYEQYF
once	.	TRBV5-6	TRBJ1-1	TGTGCCAGCAGCTCACTGGGGTGGGGGCGTCAGAACACTGAAGCTTTCTTT	CASSSLGWGRQNTEAFF
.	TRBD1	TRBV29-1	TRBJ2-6	TGCAGCGCCAGGACAGGGCGGGCTGGGGCCAACGTCCTGACTTTC	CSARTGRAGANVLTF
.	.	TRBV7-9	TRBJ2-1	TGTGCCAGCAGCTTAGAAACAGGAGTCCCTGAGCAGTTCTTC	CASSLETGVPEQFF
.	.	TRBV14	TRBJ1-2	TGTGCCAGCAGCCATCCGGAGCCGGGCTACACCTTC	CASSHPEPGYTF